The 29 T cell receptor beta chains below all came from one sample that was sequenced in a study of blood T cell repertoires in COVID-19. The repertoire was sequenced with immunoSEQ multiplex PCR; TCRdb's copy has only in-frame clones and lacks some. The data show a few hundred thousand clones, roughly 91% seen once. Sequenced sample: PBMCs or T cells enriched from blood (not recorded which). The receptors stem from a woman under 30 who had recovered from COVID-19.

V gene TRBV28 combines with J gene TRBJ1-3; a weak D match, TRBD1 (6 bases). V was shortened by 3 bases and J by 0 bases, with 15 bases between the two germline ends. CDR3 size: 17 residues. Germline values: CDR1 MDHEN, CDR2 SYDVKM. CDR3 sequence (DNA): TGTGCCAGCAGTTTTCCGGCAGGGGTCGACTCTGGAAACACCATATATTTT. This gives the protein CASSFPAGVDSGNTIYF.

The chain joins TRBV18 to TRBJ1-1; unclear D gene. The length of the CDR3 is 14 residues. Germline loops: CDR1 KGHSH, CDR2 LQKENI. V dropped 5 bases and J dropped 2 bases, with 12 bases sitting between them. Here the CDR3 reads CASSIWRANTEAFF. Here the CDR3 DNA reads TGTGCCAGCTCAATCTGGCGGGCCAACACTGAAGCTTTCTTT.

The rearrangement links TRBV18 to TRBJ1-6, with 7 nucleotides matching TRBD1. CDR3 length: 14 amino acids. Germline CDR1 and CDR2: KGHSH and LQKENI. Unmatched junction bases numbered 10, after V lost 3 bases and J lost 14 bases. For the CDR3, the DNA is TGTGCCAGCTCACCGGGGACAGCAACATCCTCCCTCCACTTT. Its protein product is CASSPGTATSSLHF.

V usage is TRBV28 and J usage is TRBJ1-3, with a tentative D call TRBD1 (5 bases). CDR1 and CDR2 from the germline V gene are MDHEN and SYDVKM. V was cut by 2 bases and J by 4 bases, with 9 bases left in between. This CDR3 has 14 amino acids. CDR3 nucleotide sequence: TGTGCCAGCAGTTTACAGGGTGGAGGAAACACCATATATTTT. It specifies CASSLQGGGNTIYF.

This CDR3 reads CASGARGRGTEAFF. In DNA, the CDR3 is TGTGCCAGCGGGGCCAGGGGACGGGGCACTGAAGCTTTCTTT. The chain combines TRBV6-5 with TRBJ1-1; D may be TRBD1 (6 bases). CDR3 size: 14 residues. Trimming removed 8 bases from V and 4 bases from J, with 17 bases in between. Germline V gene lookup returns CDR1 MNHEY and CDR2 SVGAGI.

The chain carries TRBV7-8 and TRBJ1-1; TRBD1 aligns across 8 bases. Germline V gene sequence: CDR1 SGHVS, CDR2 FQNEAQ. V shed 5 bases and J 5 bases; nucleotides not matched to a gene: 7. The CDR3 runs to 14 residues. The CDR3 spells CASSPDRVVTEAFF. CDR3 coding DNA: TGTGCCAGCAGCCCGGACAGGGTTGTTACTGAAGCTTTCTTT.

This rearrangement joins TRBV30 to TRBJ1-1, with D uncertain. Trimming pared 6 bases from V and 1 base from J, leaving 12 bases between. The CDR3 runs to 13 residues. The germline V gene has CDR1 GTSNPN and CDR2 SVGIG (reference sequence). CDR3 sequence reads: CACSAASNTEAFF. CDR3 bases: TGTGCCTGTTCCGCGGCATCGAACACTGAAGCTTTCTTT.

This CDR3 reads CASSIPGGSTDTQYF. The CDR3 coding sequence is TGTGCCAGTAGTATCCCGGGGGGGAGCACAGATACGCAGTATTTT. The V call is TRBV19, the J call TRBJ2-3, with TRBD2 identical over 8 bases. After removal of 3 bases from V and 0 bases from J, the junction contained 2 bases not matched to a gene. Germline V CDR1 and CDR2: LNHDA, SQIVND (reference sequence). The CDR3 runs to 15 residues.

The chain employs TRBV5-4 and TRBJ1-2; no firm D call. The CDR3 runs 14 residues. CDR1 and CDR2 from the germline V gene are SGHNT and YYREEE (reference sequence). The V end was cut by 0 bases, the J end by 2 bases, with 8 bases between. This CDR3 reads CASSLERENYGYTF. The CDR3 bases are TGTGCCAGCAGCTTGGAGAGGGAGAACTATGGCTACACCTTC.

The rearrangement joins TRBV6-6 to TRBJ1-5, with a tentative D call TRBD1 (6 bases). Trimming cost V 2 bases and J 7 bases, with 15 bases left between them. This CDR3 spans 15 amino acids. From germline, CDR1 is MNHNY and CDR2 SVGAGI (reference sequence). The chain's CDR3 is CASSYLRGMGQPQHF. The CDR3 coding sequence is TGTGCCAGCAGTTACCTTAGGGGGATGGGGCAGCCCCAGCATTTT.

V usage is TRBV28 and J usage is TRBJ2-2, with TRBD1 matching over 7 bases. V lost 5 bases, J lost 5 bases, and 17 bases stayed unmatched. Germline V CDR1 and CDR2: MDHEN, SYDVKM. There are 18 residues in the CDR3. The CDR3 region is CASSPRQGVRTWTGELFF. DNA of the CDR3: TGTGCCAGCAGTCCGAGACAGGGCGTAAGGACGTGGACCGGGGAGCTGTTTTTT. The whole variable domain, filled in from reference TRBV28 and TRBJ2-2, reads DVKVTQSSRYLVKRTGEKVFLECVQDMDHENMFWYRQDPGLGLRLIYFSYDVKMKEKGDIPEGYSVSREKKERFSLILESASTNQTSMYLCASSPRQGVRTWTGELFFGEGSRLTVL.

This chain joins TRBV30 and TRBJ2-5, with D hard to call. Trimming pared 8 bases from V and 4 bases from J, leaving 17 bases between. This CDR3 contains 13 residues. The germline V gene has CDR1 GTSNPN and CDR2 SVGIG (reference sequence). The CDR3 reads CASERLAGETQYF. The CDR3 DNA reads TGTGCCAGTGAACGCCTTGCCGGAGAGACCCAGTACTTC.

This chain links TRBV7-9 with TRBJ2-2, with TRBD2 identical over 11 bases. This CDR3 region has 16 residues. V was pared by 1 base and J by 5 bases, with 3 bases of the junction left unmatched. CDR1 is SEHNR, CDR2 FQNEAQ, per germline (reference sequence). This chain's CDR3 is CASSLELAGETGELFF. In DNA, the CDR3 is TGTGCCAGCAGCTTAGAACTAGCGGGGGAAACCGGGGAGCTGTTTTTT.

This sequence joins TRBV3-1 (or the pseudogene TRBV3-2) and TRBJ2-1, with 9 bases aligning to TRBD2. Trimming cost V 3 bases and J 8 bases; bases outside gene matches: 8. This CDR3 region has 15 residues. The germline V gene encodes CDR1 LGHDT and CDR2 YNNKEL (reference sequence). Here the CDR3 DNA reads TGTGCCAGCAGCCACAGGCCGGGACTAGCTGATGAGCAGTTCTTC. This encodes CASSHRPGLADEQFF.

This clone came up once. One junction end does not reproduce the germline sequence, and a read error may be involved. V is TRBV7-7 and J is TRBJ2-7; TRBD1 aligns across 10 bases. This CDR3 is built from 15 residues. From germline, CDR1 is SSHAT and CDR2 FNYEAQ (reference sequence). The chain's CDR3 is CASSLDRTGGHEQYF. The CDR3 DNA reads TGTGCTAGCAGCTTAGACCGGACAGGGGGACACGAGCAGTACTTC.

The V gene is TRBV5-1, the J gene TRBJ1-6; D perhaps matches TRBD1 (6 bases). The germline CDR1 and CDR2 sequences are SGHRS and YFSETQ. Trimming took 4 bases from V and 6 from J, leaving 14 bases between them. The CDR3 has 15 amino acids. CDR3 residues: CASSGDKGRNSPLHF. The CDR3 DNA reads TGCGCCAGCAGCGGGGACAAAGGTCGTAATTCACCCCTCCACTTT. Full variable domain (outside the CDR3, taken from reference TRBV5-1 and TRBJ1-6): KAGVTQTPRYLIKTRGQQVTLSCSPISGHRSVSWYQQTPGQGLQFLFEYFSETQRNKGNFPGRFSGRQFSNSRSEMNVSTLELGDSALYLCASSGDKGRNSPLHFGNGTRLTVT.

The CDR3 spells CASSPGTIQETQYF. The CDR3 DNA follows: TGTGCCAGCTCACCAGGGACAATCCAAGAGACCCAGTACTTC. The chain recombines TRBV18 with TRBJ2-5; tentative D call: TRBD1 (6 bases). The CDR3 length is 14 residues. Germline values: CDR1 KGHSH, CDR2 LQKENI. Trimming left V 2 bases short and J 1 base short, with 8 bases between.

This sequence joins TRBV19 and TRBJ1-1, with a weak D call TRBD1 (6 bases). The CDR3 totals 17 residues. CDR1 and CDR2 from the germline V gene are LNHDA and SQIVND (reference sequence). Trimming stripped 5 bases from V and 4 bases from J, with 23 bases between. This CDR3 reads CASSPGTLAAGITEAFF. The CDR3 nucleotides are TGTGCCAGTAGTCCTGGGACATTGGCTGCCGGCATCACTGAAGCTTTCTTT.

The chain combines TRBV28 with TRBJ1-2; 7 bases are shared with TRBD1. Trimming cost V 4 bases and J 8 bases; bases outside gene matches: 4. This CDR3 region has 12 residues. Germline V gene lookup returns CDR1 MDHEN and CDR2 SYDVKM. The CDR3, as DNA: TGTGCCAGCAGTTCGACAGGGCGCGGCTACACCTTC. It yields the protein CASSSTGRGYTF.

V gene TRBV30 combines with J gene TRBJ1-5; 8 nucleotides agree with TRBD1. Trimming took 5 bases from V and 9 from J; bases not matched to a gene: 9. Germline V gives CDR1 GTSNPN, CDR2 SVGIG (reference sequence). The CDR3 spans 13 residues. DNA of the CDR3: TGTGCCTGGGACGGACAGGGACGGGGGCCCCAGCATTTT. This sequence encodes CAWDGQGRGPQHF.

The V and J genes are TRBV5-1 and TRBJ1-4; 9 nucleotides line up with TRBD1. This CDR3 region has 16 residues. The V and J ends lost 6 bases and 6 bases, in that order; junction bases with no gene match: 12. Per germline, CDR1 SGHRS and CDR2 YFSETQ. CDR3 DNA: TGCGCCAGCACCCTGGGACAGGGCATATGGGATGAAAAACTGTTTTTT. Its protein product is CASTLGQGIWDEKLFF.

This clone was found a few times. The chain uses TRBV6-4 and TRBJ1-1, with no clear D. This CDR3 contains 14 residues. CDR1 and CDR2 from the germline V gene are MRHNA and SNTAGT. Trimming cost V 0 bases and J 4 bases, with 9 bases left between them. The CDR3 loop is CASSDSDGVTEAFF. The CDR3 DNA follows: TGTGCCAGCAGTGACTCTGACGGGGTCACTGAAGCTTTCTTT.

This clone was observed a single time. V and J are TRBV5-1 and TRBJ1-2; a possible D gene is TRBD1 (5 bases). Trimming stripped 1 base from V and 2 bases from J, with 18 bases between. The germline V gene encodes CDR1 SGHRS and CDR2 YFSETQ. The CDR3 is made up of 17 amino acids. The CDR3 DNA is TGCGCCAGCAGCTTGCGGGGGGGTATAGGGACCAACTATGGCTACACCTTC. It translates to CASSLRGGIGTNYGYTF.

The chain recombines TRBV15 with TRBJ1-4; D remains ambiguous. CDR1 and CDR2 (germline): LNHNV, YYDKDF (reference sequence). The CDR3 contains 15 residues. The V gene lost 3 bases and the J gene lost 8 bases, with 16 bases spanning the gap. CDR3 sequence: CATSSEMFKAEKLFF. The CDR3 DNA is TGTGCCACCAGCAGTGAGATGTTTAAAGCGGAAAAACTGTTTTTT.

Here the CDR3 reads CSALNGQATF. CDR3 nucleotides: TGCAGCGCTCTAAACGGACAGGCGACCTTC. This sequence joins TRBV29-1 and TRBJ1-2; TRBD1 aligns across 7 bases. Germline CDR1 and CDR2: SQVTM and ANQGSEA. V gave up 7 bases and J gave up 14 bases; unmatched junction bases: 10. CDR3 length: 10 residues.

The V gene is TRBV21-1, the J gene TRBJ2-7; TRBD2 reflects the table's D call only, with no check against the DNA. TRBV21-1 is classified as a pseudogene. The CDR3 runs 16 residues. The CDR3 DNA is TGTGCCAGCAGCAAAGTGAGGGGGGGAAGCACCTACGAGCAGTACTTC. This sequence encodes CASSKVRGGSTYEQYF.

This clone came up once. The V gene is TRBV9, the J gene TRBJ1-5, with 10 bases identical to TRBD1. The germline V gene encodes CDR1 SGDLS and CDR2 YYNGEE. With V trimmed by 0 bases and J by 5 bases, 2 bases remained unmatched. The CDR3 runs 15 residues. CDR3 sequence reads: CASSVGTGGDQPQHF. Here the CDR3 DNA reads TGTGCCAGCAGCGTAGGGACAGGGGGTGATCAGCCCCAGCATTTT.

The V call is TRBV6-1, the J call TRBJ2-3; TRBD1 matches at 8 bases. Trimming at V came to 3 bases and at J to 11 bases, leaving 10 bases not matched to a gene. Germline V gene sequence: CDR1 MNHNS, CDR2 SASEGT. This CDR3 has 14 residues. The chain's CDR3 is CASSEIQGVQEQYF. Written as DNA, the CDR3 is TGTGCCAGCAGTGAGATACAGGGGGTACAGGAGCAGTATTTT.

The gene calls are TRBV7-9 and TRBJ2-7; 7 nucleotides line up with TRBD1. The length of the CDR3 is 15 residues. Germline lookup yields CDR1 SEHNR and CDR2 FQNEAQ (reference sequence). After removal of 4 bases from V and 3 bases from J, the junction contained 9 bases not matched to a gene. CDR3 loop: CASSSGQATFYEQYF. The CDR3 nucleotides are TGTGCCAGCAGCTCCGGACAGGCGACCTTCTACGAGCAGTACTTC.